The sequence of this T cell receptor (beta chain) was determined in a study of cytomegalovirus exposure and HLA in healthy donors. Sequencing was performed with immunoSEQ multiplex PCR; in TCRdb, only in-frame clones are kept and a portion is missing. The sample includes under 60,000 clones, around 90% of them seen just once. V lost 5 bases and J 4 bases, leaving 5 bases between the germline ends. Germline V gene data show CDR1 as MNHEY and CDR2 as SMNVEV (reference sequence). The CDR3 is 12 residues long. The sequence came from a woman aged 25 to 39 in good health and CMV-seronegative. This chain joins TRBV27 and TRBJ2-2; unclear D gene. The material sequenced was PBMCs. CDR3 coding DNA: TGTGCCAGCAGTCCACTCACCGGGGAGCTGTTTTTT. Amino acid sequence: CASSPLTGELFF.